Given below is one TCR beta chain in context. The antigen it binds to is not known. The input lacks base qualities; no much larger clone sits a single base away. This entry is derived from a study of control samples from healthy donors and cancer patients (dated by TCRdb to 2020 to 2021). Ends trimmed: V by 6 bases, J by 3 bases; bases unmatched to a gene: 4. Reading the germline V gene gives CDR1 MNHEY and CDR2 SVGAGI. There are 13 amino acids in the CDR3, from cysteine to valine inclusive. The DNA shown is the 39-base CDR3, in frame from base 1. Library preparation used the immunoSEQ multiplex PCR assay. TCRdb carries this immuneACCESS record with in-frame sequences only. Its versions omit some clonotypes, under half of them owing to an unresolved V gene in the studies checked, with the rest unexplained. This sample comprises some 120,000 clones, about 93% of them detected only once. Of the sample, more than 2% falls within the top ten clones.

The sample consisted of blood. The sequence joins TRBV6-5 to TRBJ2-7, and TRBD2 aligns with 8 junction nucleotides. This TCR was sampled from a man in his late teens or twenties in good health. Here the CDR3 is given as CASSASGYYEQYV. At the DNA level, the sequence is TGTGCCAGCAGCGCTAGCGGGTACTACGAGCAGTACGTC.